This T cell receptor (beta chain) came from a study of blood T cell repertoires in COVID-19. On the study more broadly: Samples representing acute and convalescent COVID-19 were sourced from the United States, Italy and Spain.

Under the authors' procedure: Counts of nucleated cells, estimated from reference gene primer amplification, were obtained. The data were produced by immunoSEQ multiplex PCR, yet TCRdb's version contains in-frame clones alone and is incomplete. The V and J calls and clone size were taken over from that table, and D and trimming were inferred from the DNA. The sample yields fewer than 300,000 clones, 75% to 90% seen once. The ends were cut back, 2 bases at V and 4 bases at J, with 16 bases in the middle. CDR1 and CDR2 from the germline V gene are GTSNPN and SVGIG (reference sequence). The CDR3 runs 15 residues.

The origin of this receptor is an older woman with active or convalescent COVID-19. Sample: peripheral blood. V usage is TRBV30 and J usage is TRBJ2-3; D is unclear. CDR3 in amino acids: CAWSSNTRSSDTQYF. The CDR3 DNA sequence: TGTGCCTGGAGTTCAAACACCCGGAGTTCAGATACGCAGTATTTT. Filled out from reference TRBV30 and TRBJ2-3, the complete variable domain reads SQTIHQWPATLVQPVGSPLSLECTVEGTSNPNLYWYRQAAGRGLQLLFYSVGIGQISSEVPQNLSASRPQDRQFILSSKKLLLSDSGFYLCAWSSNTRSSDTQYFGPGTRLTVL.